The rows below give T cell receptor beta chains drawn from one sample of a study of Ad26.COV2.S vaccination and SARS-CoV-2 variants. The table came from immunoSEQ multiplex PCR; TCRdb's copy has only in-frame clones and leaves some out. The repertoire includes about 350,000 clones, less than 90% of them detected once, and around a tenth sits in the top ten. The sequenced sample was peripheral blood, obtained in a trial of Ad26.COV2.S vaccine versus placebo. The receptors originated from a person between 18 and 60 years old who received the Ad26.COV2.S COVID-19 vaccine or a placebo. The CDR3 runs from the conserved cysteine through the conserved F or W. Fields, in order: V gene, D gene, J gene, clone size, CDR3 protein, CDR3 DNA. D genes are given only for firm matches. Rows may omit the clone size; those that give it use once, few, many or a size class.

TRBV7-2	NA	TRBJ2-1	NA	CASSLALRLAEQFF	TGTGCCAGCAGCTTAGCGCTCCGGCTAGCGGAGCAGTTCTTC
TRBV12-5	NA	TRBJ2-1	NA	CASGLSRESNEQFF	TGTGCTAGTGGTTTGAGTCGGGAGAGCAATGAGCAGTTCTTC
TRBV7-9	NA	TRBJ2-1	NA	CASSLLSEQFF	TGTGCCAGCAGCTTATTGAGTGAGCAGTTCTTC
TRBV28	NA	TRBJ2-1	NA	CASSFLRTEQFF	TGTGCCAGCAGTTTTCTTCGGACAGAACAGTTCTTC
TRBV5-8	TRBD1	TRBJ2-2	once	CASRTGQANTGELFF	TGTGCCAGCAGAACCGGACAGGCGAACACCGGGGAGCTGTTTTTT
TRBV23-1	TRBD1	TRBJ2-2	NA	CARRGQSNTGELFF	TGCGCCAGGAGGGGACAGTCGAACACCGGGGAGCTGTTTTTT
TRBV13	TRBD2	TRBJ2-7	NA	CASSFTTSVSYEQYF	TGTGCCAGCAGCTTCACGACTAGCGTCTCCTACGAGCAGTACTTC
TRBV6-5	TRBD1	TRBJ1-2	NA	CASSYSTGGNYGYTF	TGTGCCAGCAGTTACTCGACAGGGGGTAACTATGGCTACACCTTC
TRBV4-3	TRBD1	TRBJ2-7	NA	CASSQEEGALDEQYF	TGCGCCAGCAGCCAAGAAGAGGGGGCGCTTGACGAGCAGTACTTC
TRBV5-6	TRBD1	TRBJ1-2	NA	CASSWETGNYGYTF	TGTGCCAGCAGCTGGGAGACAGGGAACTATGGCTACACCTTC
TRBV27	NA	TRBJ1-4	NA	CASSFAGFKEKLFF	TGTGCCAGCAGTTTCGCAGGGTTTAAGGAAAAACTGTTTTTT
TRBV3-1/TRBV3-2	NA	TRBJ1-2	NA	CASSLRLVGYTF	TGTGCCAGCAGCCTCAGACTAGTGGGCTACACCTTC
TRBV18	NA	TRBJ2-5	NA	CASSPLTGVQETQYF	TGTGCCAGCTCACCACTGACGGGGGTCCAAGAGACCCAGTACTTC
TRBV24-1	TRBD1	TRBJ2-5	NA	CATSDNTGGQETQYF	TGTGCCACCAGTGACAACACAGGGGGCCAAGAGACCCAGTACTTC
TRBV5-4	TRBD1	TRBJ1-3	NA	CASSIGGRGQGDTIYF	TGTGCCAGCAGCATTGGGGGACGGGGACAGGGCGACACCATATATTTT
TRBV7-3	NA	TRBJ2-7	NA	CASGGAEYEQYF	TGTGCCAGCGGCGGGGCCGAGTACGAGCAGTACTTC
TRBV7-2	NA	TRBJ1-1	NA	CASSLDRLTREAFF	TGTGCCAGCAGCTTAGACAGGCTGACCCGCGAAGCTTTCTTT
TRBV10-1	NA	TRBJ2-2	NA	CASSESSTVVRPGELFF	TGCGCCAGCAGTGAGTCTAGTACGGTGGTGAGACCCGGGGAGCTGTTTTTT
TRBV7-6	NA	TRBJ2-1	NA	CASSLVGRGTYNEQFF	TGTGCCAGCAGCTTAGTCGGCAGGGGAACCTACAATGAGCAGTTCTTC
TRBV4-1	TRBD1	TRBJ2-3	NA	CASSQPGQGLPDTQYF	TGCGCCAGCAGCCAGCCGGGACAGGGGCTCCCAGATACGCAGTATTTT
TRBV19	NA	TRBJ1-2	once	CASCNRTAHGYTF	TGTGCCAGTTGTAACAGGACAGCCCATGGCTACACCTTC
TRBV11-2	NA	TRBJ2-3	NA	CASSLVRTSRTDTQYF	TGTGCCAGCAGCTTAGTAAGAACTAGCCGCACAGATACGCAGTATTTT
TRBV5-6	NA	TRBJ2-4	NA	CASSLLEQDLAKNIQYF	TGTGCCAGCAGCTTGTTGGAACAGGATCTAGCCAAAAACATTCAGTACTTC